Sequencing of this TCR beta chain was carried out in a study of T cell responses to AZD1222 COVID-19 vaccine. Losses at the gene ends were 6 bases for V and 5 bases for J; bases not matched to a gene: 7. Germline V gene lookup returns CDR1 LGHDT and CDR2 YNNKEL (reference sequence). This CDR3 region has 13 residues. Some clones are missing from TCRdb's copy, which holds only in-frame ones; the method was immunoSEQ multiplex PCR. The sample has around 91,000 clones; 91% are singletons. This sample comprised peripheral blood, obtained 28 days after the second AZD1222 dose. This TCR was sampled from an adult who received the AZD1222 COVID-19 vaccine. The genes are TRBV3-1 (or the pseudogene TRBV3-2) and TRBJ2-7; 7 nucleotides align to TRBD1. DNA for the CDR3: TGTGCCAGCAGGAGACAGGGTGGGGACGAGCAGTACTTC. Protein sequence: CASRRQGGDEQYF.